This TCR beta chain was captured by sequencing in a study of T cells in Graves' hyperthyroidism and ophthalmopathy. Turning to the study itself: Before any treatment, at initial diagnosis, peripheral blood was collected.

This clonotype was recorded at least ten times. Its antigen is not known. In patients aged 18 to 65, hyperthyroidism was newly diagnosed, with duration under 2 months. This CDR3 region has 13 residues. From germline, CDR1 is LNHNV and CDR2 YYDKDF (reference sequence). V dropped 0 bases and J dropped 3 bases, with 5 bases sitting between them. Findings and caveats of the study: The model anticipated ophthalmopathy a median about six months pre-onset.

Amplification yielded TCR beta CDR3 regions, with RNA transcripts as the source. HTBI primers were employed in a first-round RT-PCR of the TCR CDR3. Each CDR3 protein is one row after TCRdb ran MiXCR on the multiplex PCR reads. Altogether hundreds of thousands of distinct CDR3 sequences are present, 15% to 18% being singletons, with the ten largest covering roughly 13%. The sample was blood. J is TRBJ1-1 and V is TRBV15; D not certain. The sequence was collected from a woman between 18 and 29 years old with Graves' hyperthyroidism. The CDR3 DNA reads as TGTGCCACCAGCAGAGATAAGTACACTGAAGCTTTCTTT. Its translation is CATSRDKYTEAFF.